One and the same sample provided the 8 T cell receptor beta chains below, sequenced in a study of blood T cell repertoires in COVID-19. Sequenced by immunoSEQ multiplex PCR; TCRdb stores in-frame clones only, minus some. The sample comprises about 190,000 clones, about 85% of which are singletons, and less than 1.5% rests with the top ten. What was sequenced was peripheral blood. Receptors originate from a man aged 30 to 39 with acute or convalescent COVID-19.

The chain recombines TRBV5-1 with TRBJ2-7; D is possibly TRBD1 (6 bases). This CDR3 spans 14 amino acids. The germline V gene has CDR1 SGHRS and CDR2 YFSETQ. The V gene lost 6 bases and the J gene lost 3 bases, with 16 bases spanning the gap. For the CDR3, the DNA is TGCGCCAGCACCGACGCCAGGGGTAACTACGAGCAGTACTTC. It encodes CASTDARGNYEQYF. The full variable domain, with the rest looked up from reference TRBV5-1 and TRBJ2-7, is KAGVTQTPRYLIKTRGQQVTLSCSPISGHRSVSWYQQTPGQGLQFLFEYFSETQRNKGNFPGRFSGRQFSNSRSEMNVSTLELGDSALYLCASTDARGNYEQYFGPGTRLTVT.

As concerns this clone: A read error may produce the germline difference seen at one junction end. The V gene is TRBV9, the J gene TRBJ1-2; 7 bases align to TRBD1. The CDR3 extends over 15 amino acids. The germline V gene encodes CDR1 SGDLS and CDR2 YYNGEE. CDR3 residues: CASSARTGAGVTTSF. DNA of the CDR3: TGTGCCAGCAGCGCTCGGACAGGTGCTGGGGTGACCACTAGCTTC.

This clone has a single count. The rearrangement joins TRBV2 to TRBJ2-5; D may be TRBD2 (5 bases). V shed 0 bases and J shed 7 bases, with 18 bases lying between them. Germline V gives CDR1 SNHLY, CDR2 FYNNEI. The CDR3 is 16 amino acids. The CDR3 protein is CASSEASEAGPVTQYF. CDR3 in DNA: TGTGCCAGCAGTGAAGCCTCGGAGGCGGGTCCAGTGACCCAGTACTTC.

The chain links TRBV7-9 to TRBJ2-1, with 7 bases that match TRBD2. Trimming cost V 4 bases and J 5 bases; bases outside gene matches: 8. The CDR3 extends over 15 amino acids. CDR1 is SEHNR and CDR2 is FQNEAQ in the germline V gene (reference sequence). This chain's CDR3 is CASSSPGRANNEQFF. In DNA, the CDR3 is TGTGCCAGCAGCTCGCCGGGGAGGGCCAACAATGAGCAGTTCTTC.

This clone was counted once. This sequence joins TRBV6-5 and TRBJ2-7, with TRBD2 matching over 13 bases. This CDR3 region has 15 residues. Germline CDR1 and CDR2: MNHEY and SVGAGI. J gave up 7 bases and V 10 bases, and 13 bases lay outside the gene matches. The CDR3 region has the DNA TGTGCCACCAATAGACTAGCGGGGGGACTAGGGGAGCAGTACTTC. Protein sequence: CATNRLAGGLGEQYF.

This clone has just a few counts. V is TRBV19 and J is TRBJ2-2, with a possible D match to TRBD1 (5 bases). Germline V lookup: CDR1 LNHDA, CDR2 SQIVND (reference sequence). The CDR3 is made up of 14 amino acids. V was trimmed by 10 bases and J by 1 base, leaving 13 bases between them. The CDR3 spells CATRTYENTGELFF. CDR3 DNA sequence: TGTGCCACTCGGACATACGAGAACACCGGGGAGCTGTTTTTT. Supplemented by reference TRBV19 and TRBJ2-2, the full variable domain reads DGGITQSPKYLFRKEGQNVTLSCEQNLNHDAMYWYRQDPGQGLRLIYYSQIVNDFQKGDIAEGYSVSREKKESFPLTVTSAQKNPTAFYLCATRTYENTGELFFGEGSRLTVL.

The J gene is TRBJ1-1, the V gene TRBV15, with D possibly being TRBD1 (5 bases). V was shortened by 4 bases and J by 6 bases, with 15 bases between the two germline ends. The CDR3 loop spans 14 amino acids. CDR1 LNHNV and CDR2 YYDKDF come from the germline V gene (reference sequence). CDR3 DNA: TGTGCCACCAGCACTACCACAGGCCCCCCTGAAGCTTTCTTT. Amino acids: CATSTTTGPPEAFF.

The gene calls are TRBV11-3 and TRBJ2-2; D gene uncertain. CDR1 is SGHNT and CDR2 is YENEEA in the germline V gene. There are 13 residues in the CDR3. Trimming removed 3 bases at V and 6 bases at J, with 8 bases between. CDR3 in amino acids: CASSFQVAGELFF. The CDR3 DNA reads as TGTGCCAGCAGCTTTCAGGTGGCCGGGGAGCTGTTTTTT. Supplemented by reference TRBV11-3 and TRBJ2-2, the full variable domain reads EAGVVQSPRYKIIEKKQPVAFWCNPISGHNTLYWYLQNLGQGPELLIRYENEEAVDDSQLPKDRFSAERLKGVDSTLKIQPAELGDSAVYLCASSFQVAGELFFGEGSRLTVL.